The following is a TCR beta chain sequence with its context. Sequencing used immunoSEQ multiplex PCR; TCRdb keeps in-frame clones, though not all of them. The sample records around 40,000 clones, about 90% being singletons. This sample stems from a study of T cell changes during pregnancy in multiple sclerosis. The receptor was derived from a female donor with multiple sclerosis, enrolled in a pregnancy study. The material sequenced was CD4+ T cells from peripheral blood mononuclear cells, taken in the third trimester of pregnancy.

The CDR3 sequence is CASSQMGQGVGTNEKLFF. CDR3 DNA sequence: TGTGCCAGCAGCCAAATGGGACAGGGAGTAGGGACTAATGAAAAACTGTTTTTT. V is TRBV11-2 and J is TRBJ1-4, with TRBD1 matching over 9 bases. Trimming cost V 5 bases and J 2 bases; bases outside gene matches: 12. CDR3 length equals 18 residues. Germline V gene sequence: CDR1 SGHAT, CDR2 FQNNGV.